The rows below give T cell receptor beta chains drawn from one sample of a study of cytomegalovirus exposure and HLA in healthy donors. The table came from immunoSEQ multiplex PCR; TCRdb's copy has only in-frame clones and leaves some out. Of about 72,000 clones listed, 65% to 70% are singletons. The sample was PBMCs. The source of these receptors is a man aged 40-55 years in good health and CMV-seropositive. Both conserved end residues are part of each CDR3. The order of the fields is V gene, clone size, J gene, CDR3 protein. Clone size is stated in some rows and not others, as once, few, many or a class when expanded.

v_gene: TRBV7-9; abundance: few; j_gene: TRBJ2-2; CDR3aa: CASSPRGSGESSGELFF
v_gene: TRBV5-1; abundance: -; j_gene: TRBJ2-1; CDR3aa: CASSLSGGLYNEQFF
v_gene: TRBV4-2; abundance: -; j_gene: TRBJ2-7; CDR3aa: CASSQTSGATFYEQYF
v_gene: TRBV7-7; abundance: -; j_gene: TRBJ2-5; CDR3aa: CASSHGTGGQTQYF
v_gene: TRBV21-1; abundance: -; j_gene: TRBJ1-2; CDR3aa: CASSRSETGSVLNYGYTF
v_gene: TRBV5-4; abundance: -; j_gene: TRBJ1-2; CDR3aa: CASLQPGDYGYTF
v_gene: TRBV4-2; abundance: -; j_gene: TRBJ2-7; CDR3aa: CASSQDQRAGGLYEQYF
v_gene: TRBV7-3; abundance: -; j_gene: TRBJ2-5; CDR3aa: CASSLNGGTQYF
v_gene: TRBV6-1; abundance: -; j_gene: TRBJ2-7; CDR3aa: CASSSTGNEQYF
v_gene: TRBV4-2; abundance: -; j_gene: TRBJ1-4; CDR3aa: CASSQDGTGLEEKLFF
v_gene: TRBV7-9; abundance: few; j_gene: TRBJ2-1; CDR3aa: CASSLGDYYNEQFF
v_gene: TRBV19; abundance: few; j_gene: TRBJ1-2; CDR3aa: CASIRTGTIYGYTF
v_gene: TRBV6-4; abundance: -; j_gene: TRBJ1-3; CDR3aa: CASDRWYRFISGNTIYF
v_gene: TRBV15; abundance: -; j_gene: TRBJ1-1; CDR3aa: CATSRAAQGTEAFF
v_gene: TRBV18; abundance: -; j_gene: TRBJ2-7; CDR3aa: CASSPGTVNEQYF
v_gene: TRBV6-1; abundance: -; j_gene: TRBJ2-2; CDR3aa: CASSELAGGTGELFF
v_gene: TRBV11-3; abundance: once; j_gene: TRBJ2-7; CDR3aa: CASSSQGYEQYF
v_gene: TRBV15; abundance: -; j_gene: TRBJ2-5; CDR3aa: CATSSEGGAQETQYF
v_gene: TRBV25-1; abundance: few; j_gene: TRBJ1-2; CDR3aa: CASSDPRGTGWGYTF
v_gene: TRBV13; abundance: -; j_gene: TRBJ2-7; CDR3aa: CASSPRRAVEQYF
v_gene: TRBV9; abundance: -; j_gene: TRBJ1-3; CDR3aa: CASAPLGGSGNTIYF
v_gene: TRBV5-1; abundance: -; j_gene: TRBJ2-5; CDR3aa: CASSLVGQGAGETQYF
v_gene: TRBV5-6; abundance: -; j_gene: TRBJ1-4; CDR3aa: CASSSSLISEKLFF
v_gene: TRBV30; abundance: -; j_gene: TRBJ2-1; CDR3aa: CAWSRRAGVNNEQFF
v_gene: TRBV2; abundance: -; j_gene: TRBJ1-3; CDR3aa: CASSLSGNTIYF
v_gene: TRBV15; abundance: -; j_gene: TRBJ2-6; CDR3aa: CATSRPVSGANVLTF
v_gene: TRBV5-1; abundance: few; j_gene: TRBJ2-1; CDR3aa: CASGPRGLDLDEQFF